These 24 T cell receptor beta chains came from one sample sequenced in a study of OX40 agonist ivuxolimab in advanced cancers. Assay used: immunoSEQ multiplex PCR; TCRdb lists only in-frame clones, some missing. The sample consists of 82,000 or so clones, around 85% of them appearing once. Sequenced here: CD4+ or CD8+ T cells sorted from blood, sampled in a trial of the OX40 agonist ivuxolimab. These receptors were taken from an adult with an advanced solid tumor such as melanoma, head and neck, liver or kidney cancer.

The chain has TRBV28 and TRBJ2-7; D unclear. V was trimmed by 7 bases and J by 0 bases, leaving 16 bases between them. Germline CDR1 and CDR2: MDHEN and SYDVKM. The CDR3 consists of 15 residues. CDR3 protein: CASNTPRASSYEQYF. In nucleotides, the CDR3 is TGTGCCAGCAACACCCCTCGGGCAAGCTCCTACGAGCAGTACTTC. Based on the CDR3 plus reference TRBV28 and TRBJ2-7, the full variable domain is DVKVTQSSRYLVKRTGEKVFLECVQDMDHENMFWYRQDPGLGLRLIYFSYDVKMKEKGDIPEGYSVSREKKERFSLILESASTNQTSMYLCASNTPRASSYEQYFGPGTRLTVT.

The chain has TRBV18 and TRBJ1-4; D unresolved. Trimming removed 2 bases at V and 6 bases at J, with 10 bases between. The CDR3 consists of 14 residues. Germline loops: CDR1 KGHSH, CDR2 LQKENI. The CDR3 protein is CASSPYREDEKLFF. The CDR3 nucleotides are TGTGCCAGCTCACCATACCGGGAGGATGAAAAACTGTTTTTT.

V is TRBV30 and J is TRBJ1-4; weak D call: TRBD1 (6 bases). This CDR3 has 13 amino acids. Per the germline V gene, CDR1 is GTSNPN and CDR2 is SVGIG (reference sequence). V was cut by 4 bases and J by 6 bases, with 12 bases left in between. The CDR3 nucleotides read TGTGCCTGGAATCGGGGGCGGGATGAAAAACTGTTTTTT. This codes for CAWNRGRDEKLFF.

This rearrangement joins TRBV2 to TRBJ2-6; possibly TRBD2 for D (6 bases). The CDR3 contains 14 residues. The V gene's germline CDR1 is SNHLY and CDR2 FYNNEI. The V and J ends lost 9 bases and 4 bases respectively, with 13 bases between them. The CDR3 spells CARGRAGGANVLTF. The CDR3 DNA reads as TGTGCCAGAGGAAGGGCGGGAGGGGCCAACGTCCTGACTTTC.

This clone was seen more than once but under ten times. The rearrangement uses TRBV30 and TRBJ1-4; D possibly corresponds to TRBD1 (5 bases). This CDR3 region has 12 residues. In germline, CDR1 is GTSNPN, CDR2 SVGIG (reference sequence). V lost 3 bases, J lost 8 bases, and 10 bases lay in between. The CDR3: CAWSGTGEKLFF. DNA for the CDR3: TGTGCCTGGAGCGGAACAGGAGAAAAACTGTTTTTT.

This clone came up once. This chain uses TRBV7-2 with TRBJ2-1; the match to TRBD2 covers 15 bases. The CDR3 totals 17 residues. The J segment lost 8 bases and the V segment lost 4 bases, leaving 9 bases of the junction unmatched. Germline V gives CDR1 SGHTA, CDR2 FQGNSA. CDR3 region: CASSSAQGLAGGHEQFF. CDR3 bases: TGTGCCAGCAGCTCGGCACAAGGACTAGCGGGGGGGCATGAGCAGTTCTTC.

V is TRBV4-2 and J is TRBJ1-4; D remains unclear. V was cut by 3 bases and J by 10 bases, with 9 bases left in between. The CDR3 runs to 12 residues. Germline values: CDR1 LGHNA, CDR2 YNFKEQ. CDR3 in DNA: TGTGCCAGCAGCCAGGTCCCCCGAAAACTGTTTTTT. Protein sequence: CASSQVPRKLFF.

The chain uses TRBV6-6 and TRBJ2-1; 9 nucleotides align to TRBD2. In germline, CDR1 is MNHNY, CDR2 SVGAGI (reference sequence). V was pared by 6 bases and J by 0 bases, with 0 bases of the junction left unmatched. This CDR3 spans 14 amino acids. The CDR3 is CASRRGGSYNEQFF. CDR3 in DNA: TGTGCCAGCAGGCGGGGGGGCTCCTACAATGAGCAGTTCTTC.

The chain links TRBV15 to TRBJ1-2, with 11 nucleotides matching TRBD1. With 6 bases clipped from V and 1 base from J, the junction kept 4 bases outside the gene matches. From germline, CDR1 is LNHNV and CDR2 YYDKDF (reference sequence). This CDR3 has 15 amino acids. CDR3 DNA: TGTGCCACCAGTCGGGACAGGGGGAGTAACTATGGCTACACCTTC. It is translated as CATSRDRGSNYGYTF.

The genes are TRBV19 and TRBJ2-3; 10 bases match TRBD2. The germline V gene encodes CDR1 LNHDA and CDR2 SQIVND (reference sequence). With V trimmed by 3 bases and J by 8 bases, 8 bases remained unmatched. CDR3 length: 15 amino acids. This CDR3 reads CASSMGLAGVATQYF. In nucleotides, the CDR3 is TGTGCCAGTAGTATGGGCCTAGCGGGGGTTGCTACGCAGTATTTT.

The genes are TRBV6-5 and TRBJ2-3; D uncertain. Between the trimmed V and J ends, which lost 6 bases and 6 bases, there was a span of 13 bases. Germline loops: CDR1 MNHEY, CDR2 SVGAGI. The CDR3 is made up of 13 amino acids. Written as DNA, the CDR3 is TGTGCCAGCAGCGAGTCCTCTTTGGATACGCAGTATTTT. Its protein is CASSESSLDTQYF.

This clone was counted a single time. The chain couples TRBV2 to TRBJ2-5; 11 nucleotides agree with TRBD2. V lost 6 bases, J lost 6 bases, and 9 bases stayed unmatched. CDR3 length: 15 amino acids. The germline V gene has CDR1 SNHLY and CDR2 FYNNEI. Here the CDR3 reads CASSGTSGYEKTQYF. The CDR3 DNA is TGTGCCAGCAGCGGGACTAGCGGATACGAGAAGACCCAGTACTTC.

Only one count was recorded for this clone. This rearrangement joins TRBV11-3 to TRBJ2-7; D not certain. Germline V gene lookup returns CDR1 SGHNT and CDR2 YENEEA. The CDR3 runs 13 residues. Between the trimmed V and J ends, which lost 4 bases and 7 bases, there was a span of 14 bases. Written as DNA, the CDR3 is TGTGCCAGCAGCTCCCGACCTCTGGGGGAGCAGTACTTC. Its translation: CASSSRPLGEQYF.

The V and J genes are TRBV13 and TRBJ2-3; 9 nucleotides agree with TRBD2. Germline lookup yields CDR1 PRHDT and CDR2 FYEKMQ (reference sequence). V lost 8 bases, J lost 1 base, and 7 bases stayed unmatched. The CDR3 sequence is 15 residues long. The CDR3 reads CASRRGGRGTDTQYF. In nucleotides, the CDR3 is TGTGCCAGCCGGCGGGGGGGCCGGGGCACAGATACGCAGTATTTT.

V usage is TRBV19 and J usage is TRBJ1-5; unclear D gene. V lost 3 bases, J lost 4 bases, and 10 bases lay in between. Germline V CDR1 and CDR2: LNHDA, SQIVND (reference sequence). The CDR3 loop spans 14 amino acids. CDR3 DNA sequence: TGTGCCAGTAGTATCTCGCGGTCAAATCAGCCCCAGCATTTT. It translates to CASSISRSNQPQHF.

The rearrangement uses TRBV4-3 and TRBJ2-7, with 10 bases that match TRBD2. Germline CDR1 is LGHNA and CDR2 is YSLEER. V lost 1 base and J lost 5; bases outside the gene matches: 8. The CDR3 covers 16 residues. Here the CDR3 DNA reads TGCGCCAGCAGCCAAGGAAGCGGGGGGGCCGTCGACGAGCAGTACTTC. This translates into CASSQGSGGAVDEQYF.

This chain joins TRBV6-6 and TRBJ2-7, with unresolved D. Trimming took off 0 bases at V and 3 bases at J, with 6 bases between the two ends. CDR3 length: 13 residues. CDR1 MNHNY and CDR2 SVGAGI come from the germline V gene (reference sequence). CDR3 bases: TGTGCCAGCAGTTACTCAGTTTACTACGAGCAGTACTTC. Protein sequence: CASSYSVYYEQYF.

J is TRBJ2-7 and V is TRBV7-2; 9 nucleotides align to TRBD1. CDR1 SGHTA and CDR2 FQGNSA come from the germline V gene. The CDR3 is 14 amino acids. J lost 2 bases, V lost 5 bases, and 4 bases had no gene match. The CDR3 sequence: CASSRDRATYEQYF. The CDR3 DNA sequence: TGTGCCAGCAGCCGGGACAGGGCCACCTACGAGCAGTACTTC.

The V and J genes are TRBV18 and TRBJ2-2; 8 bases align to TRBD1. CDR1 is KGHSH, CDR2 LQKENI, per germline. There are 15 residues in the CDR3. The V segment lost 3 bases and the J segment 4 bases; nucleotides outside the gene matches: 4. The CDR3 spells CASSPDRAVTGELFF. The CDR3 DNA reads as TGTGCCAGCTCACCGGACAGGGCGGTCACCGGGGAGCTGTTTTTT.

Worth noting for this clone: The identical CDR3 is also encoded by other nucleotide sequences in the sample. This chain connects TRBV2 to TRBJ2-5; 8 nucleotides agree with TRBD1. This CDR3 is 14 amino acids long. The junction had 4 bases not matched to a gene; V was cut back by 6 bases and J by 1 base. Germline CDR1 reads SNHLY; CDR2 reads FYNNEI. The CDR3 DNA reads TGTGCCAGCAGCCGTGACAGGGGCCAAGAGACCCAGTACTTC. It encodes CASSRDRGQETQYF. The full variable domain, completed using reference TRBV2 and TRBJ2-5, is EPEVTQTPSHQVTQMGQEVILRCVPISNHLYFYWYRQILGQKVEFLVSFYNNEISEKSEIFDDQFSVERPDGSNFTLKIRSTKLEDSAMYFCASSRDRGQETQYFGPGTRLLVL.

This clone was counted once. V is TRBV5-6 and J is TRBJ1-2; tentative D call: TRBD1 (6 bases). Trimming left V 0 bases short and J 3 bases short, with 12 bases between. The CDR3 is 15 amino acids. CDR1 and CDR2 from the germline V gene are SGHDT and YYEEEE. CDR3 region: CASSLDQGLYYGYTF. The CDR3 DNA sequence: TGTGCCAGCAGCTTGGATCAGGGGCTGTACTATGGCTACACCTTC.

This clone came up a few times. The genes are TRBV4-1 and TRBJ1-5; D not certain. Germline-derived CDR1 and CDR2 are MGHRA and YSYEKL. The CDR3 contains 13 residues. Trimming removed 2 bases from V and 4 bases from J, with 6 bases in between. CDR3 amino acids: CASSQFRNQPQHF. DNA for the CDR3: TGCGCCAGCAGCCAATTCAGGAATCAGCCCCAGCATTTT.

The chain links TRBV21-1 to TRBJ1-1. TRBV21-1 is described as a pseudogene. The CDR3 loop spans 14 amino acids. This CDR3 reads CAPTRAALNTEAFF. The CDR3 region has the DNA TGTGCCCCCACGAGGGCGGCATTGAACACTGAAGCTTTCTTT.

This rearrangement joins TRBV9 to TRBJ2-1; tentative D call: TRBD1 (6 bases). CDR1 SGDLS and CDR2 YYNGEE come from the germline V gene. Trimming cost V 0 bases and J 13 bases, with 11 bases left between them. The CDR3 has 12 residues. The CDR3, as DNA: TGTGCCAGCAGCGTAGAAAGGACAGCACAGTTCTTC. Its protein is CASSVERTAQFF.